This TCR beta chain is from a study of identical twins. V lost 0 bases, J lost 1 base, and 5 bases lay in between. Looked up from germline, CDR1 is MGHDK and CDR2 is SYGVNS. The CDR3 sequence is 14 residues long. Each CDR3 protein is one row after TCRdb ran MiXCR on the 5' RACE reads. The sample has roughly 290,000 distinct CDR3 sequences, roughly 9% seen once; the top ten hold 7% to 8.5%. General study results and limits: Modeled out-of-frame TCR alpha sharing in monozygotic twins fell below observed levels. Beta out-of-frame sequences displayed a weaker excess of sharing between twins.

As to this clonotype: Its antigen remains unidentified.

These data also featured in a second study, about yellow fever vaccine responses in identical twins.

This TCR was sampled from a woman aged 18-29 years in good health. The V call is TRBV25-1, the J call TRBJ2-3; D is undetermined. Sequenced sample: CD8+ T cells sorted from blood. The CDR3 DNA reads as TGTGCCAGCAGTGAATATGGGGGCACAGATACGCAGTATTTT. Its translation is CASSEYGGTDTQYF. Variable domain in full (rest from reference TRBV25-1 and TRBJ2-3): EADIYQTPRYLVIGTGKKITLECSQTMGHDKMYWYQQDPGMELHLIHYSYGVNSTEKGDLSSESTVSRIRTEHFPLTLESARPSHTSQYLCASSEYGGTDTQYFGPGTRLTVL.